The following is a TCR beta chain sequence with its context. This record comes from a study of blood T cell repertoires in COVID-19. Study as a whole: The United States, Italy and Spain were the sources of the acute and convalescent COVID-19 samples.

Authors' analysis steps: Researchers report that nucleated cell counts were estimated from reference gene primer amplification. Method: immunoSEQ multiplex PCR; TCRdb's copy keeps in-frame clones and lacks some. V, J and clone size reflect that table, while D and trimming were determined from the DNA. Among fewer than 100,000 clones listed, more than 80% were seen once. The V and J ends lost 3 bases and 8 bases, in that order; junction bases with no gene match: 5. The CDR3 spans 13 residues. Per the germline V gene, CDR1 is LNHDA and CDR2 is SQIVND (reference sequence). Specimen: peripheral blood. This TCR was sampled from a woman older than 75 with acute or convalescent COVID-19. The chain combines TRBV19 with TRBJ1-2; 8 bases are a match to TRBD1. CDR3 amino acids: CASSISDRVGYTF. In DNA, the CDR3 is TGTGCCAGTAGTATTTCGGACAGGGTGGGCTACACCTTC. The full variable domain, its missing parts supplied by reference TRBV19 and TRBJ1-2, is DGGITQSPKYLFRKEGQNVTLSCEQNLNHDAMYWYRQDPGQGLRLIYYSQIVNDFQKGDIAEGYSVSREKKESFPLTVTSAQKNPTAFYLCASSISDRVGYTFGSGTRLTVV.